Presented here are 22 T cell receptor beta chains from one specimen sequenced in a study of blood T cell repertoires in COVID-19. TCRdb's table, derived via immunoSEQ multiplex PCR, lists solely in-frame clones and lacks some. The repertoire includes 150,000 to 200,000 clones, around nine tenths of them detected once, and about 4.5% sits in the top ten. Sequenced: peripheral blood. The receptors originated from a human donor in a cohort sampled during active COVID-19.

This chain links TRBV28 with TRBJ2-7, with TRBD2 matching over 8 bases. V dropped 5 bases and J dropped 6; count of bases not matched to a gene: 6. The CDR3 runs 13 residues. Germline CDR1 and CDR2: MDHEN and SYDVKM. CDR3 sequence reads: CASSGGTSPEQYF. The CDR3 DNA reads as TGTGCCAGCAGTGGGGGGACTAGTCCCGAGCAGTACTTC.

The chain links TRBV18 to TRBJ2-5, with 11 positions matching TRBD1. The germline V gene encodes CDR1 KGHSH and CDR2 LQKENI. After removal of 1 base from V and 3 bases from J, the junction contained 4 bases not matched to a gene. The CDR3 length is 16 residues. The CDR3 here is CASSPRGTGGEETQYF. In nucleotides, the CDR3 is TGTGCCAGCTCACCACGGGGGACAGGGGGTGAAGAGACCCAGTACTTC.

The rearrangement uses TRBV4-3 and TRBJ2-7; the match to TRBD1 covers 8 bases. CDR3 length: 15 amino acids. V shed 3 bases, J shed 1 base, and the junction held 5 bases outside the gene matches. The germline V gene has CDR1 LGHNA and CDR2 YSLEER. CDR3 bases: TGCGCCAGCAGCCAGCAGACAGGGGAGTCCTACGAGCAGTACTTC. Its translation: CASSQQTGESYEQYF.

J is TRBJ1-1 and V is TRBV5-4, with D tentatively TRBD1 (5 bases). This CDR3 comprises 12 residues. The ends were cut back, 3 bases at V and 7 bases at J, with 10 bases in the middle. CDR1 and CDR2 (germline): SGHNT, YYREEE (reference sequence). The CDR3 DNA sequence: TGTGCCAGCAGCTCACCTACAGGTGAAGCTTTCTTT. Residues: CASSSPTGEAFF.

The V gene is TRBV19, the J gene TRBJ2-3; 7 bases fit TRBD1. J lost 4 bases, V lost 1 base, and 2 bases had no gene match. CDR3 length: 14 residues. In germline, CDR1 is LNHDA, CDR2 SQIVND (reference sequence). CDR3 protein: CASSIGTGADTQYF. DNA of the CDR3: TGTGCCAGTAGTATAGGGACAGGCGCAGATACGCAGTATTTT. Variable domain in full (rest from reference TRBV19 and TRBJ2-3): DGGITQSPKYLFRKEGQNVTLSCEQNLNHDAMYWYRQDPGQGLRLIYYSQIVNDFQKGDIAEGYSVSREKKESFPLTVTSAQKNPTAFYLCASSIGTGADTQYFGPGTRLTVL.

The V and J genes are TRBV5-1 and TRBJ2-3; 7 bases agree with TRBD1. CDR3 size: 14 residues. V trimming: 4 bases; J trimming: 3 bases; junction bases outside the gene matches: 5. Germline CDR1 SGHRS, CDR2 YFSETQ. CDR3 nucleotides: TGCGCCAGCAGCCCGGACAGGTGGACAGATACGCAGTATTTT. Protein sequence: CASSPDRWTDTQYF.

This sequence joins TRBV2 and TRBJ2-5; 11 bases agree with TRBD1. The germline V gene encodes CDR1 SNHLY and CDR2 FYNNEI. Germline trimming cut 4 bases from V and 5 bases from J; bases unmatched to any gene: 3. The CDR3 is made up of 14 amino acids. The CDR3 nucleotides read TGTGCCAGCAGTGGGACAGGGGGCCGGGAGACCCAGTACTTC. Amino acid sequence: CASSGTGGRETQYF. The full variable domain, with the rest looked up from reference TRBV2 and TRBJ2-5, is EPEVTQTPSHQVTQMGQEVILRCVPISNHLYFYWYRQILGQKVEFLVSFYNNEISEKSEIFDDQFSVERPDGSNFTLKIRSTKLEDSAMYFCASSGTGGRETQYFGPGTRLLVL.

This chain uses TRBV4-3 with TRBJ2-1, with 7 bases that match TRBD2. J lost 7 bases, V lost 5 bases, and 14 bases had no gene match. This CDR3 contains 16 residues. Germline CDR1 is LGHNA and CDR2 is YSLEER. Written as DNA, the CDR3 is TGCGCCAGCAGCTCCCAGACTAGCATGGGCTGGAATGAGCAGTTCTTC. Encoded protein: CASSSQTSMGWNEQFF.

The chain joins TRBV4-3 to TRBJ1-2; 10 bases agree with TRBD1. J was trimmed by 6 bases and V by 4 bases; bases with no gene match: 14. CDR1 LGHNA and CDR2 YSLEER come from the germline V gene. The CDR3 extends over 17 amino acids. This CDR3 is CASSRGRTGGRKNGYTF. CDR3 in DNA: TGCGCCAGCAGCCGGGGCAGGACAGGGGGAAGGAAAAATGGCTACACCTTC.

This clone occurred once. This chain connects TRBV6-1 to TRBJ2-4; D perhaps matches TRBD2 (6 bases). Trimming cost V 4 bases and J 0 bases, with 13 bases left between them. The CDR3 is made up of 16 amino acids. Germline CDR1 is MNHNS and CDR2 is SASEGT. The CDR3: CASSGGVLGAKNIQYF. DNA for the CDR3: TGTGCCAGCAGTGGGGGGGTCTTAGGAGCCAAAAACATTCAGTACTTC.

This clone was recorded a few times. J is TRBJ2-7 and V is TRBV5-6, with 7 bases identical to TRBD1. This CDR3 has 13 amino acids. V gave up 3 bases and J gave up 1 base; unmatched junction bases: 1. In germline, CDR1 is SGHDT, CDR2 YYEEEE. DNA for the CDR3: TGTGCCAGCAGCTCGGGACAGTCCTACGAGCAGTACTTC. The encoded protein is CASSSGQSYEQYF.

CDR3 region: CASSVEGDRDAGQETQYF. The CDR3 region has the DNA TGTGCCAGCAGCGTCGAGGGGGACAGAGATGCAGGCCAAGAGACCCAGTACTTC. The chain recombines TRBV9 with TRBJ2-5, with TRBD1 identical over 7 bases. This CDR3 spans 18 amino acids. The germline V gene encodes CDR1 SGDLS and CDR2 YYNGEE. V lost 2 bases to trimming and J lost 1 base; unmatched junction nucleotides: 14.

The CDR3, as DNA: TGCGCCAGCAGCTTGGAGACAGGGGAGACCCAGTACTTC. Translated: CASSLETGETQYF. The J gene is TRBJ2-5, the V gene TRBV5-1, with 7 bases matching TRBD1. In germline, CDR1 is SGHRS, CDR2 YFSETQ. CDR3 size: 13 residues. V was clipped by 0 bases and J by 5 bases; unmatched bases: 1. Using reference TRBV5-1 and TRBJ2-5 for the parts outside the CDR3, the full variable domain is KAGVTQTPRYLIKTRGQQVTLSCSPISGHRSVSWYQQTPGQGLQFLFEYFSETQRNKGNFPGRFSGRQFSNSRSEMNVSTLELGDSALYLCASSLETGETQYFGPGTRLLVL.

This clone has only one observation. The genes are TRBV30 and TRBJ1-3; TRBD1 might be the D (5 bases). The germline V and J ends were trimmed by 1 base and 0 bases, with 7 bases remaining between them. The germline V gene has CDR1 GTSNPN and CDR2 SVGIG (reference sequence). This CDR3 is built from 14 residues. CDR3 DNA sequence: TGTGCCTGGAGTGAGGGGCTCTCTGGAAACACCATATATTTT. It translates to CAWSEGLSGNTIYF.

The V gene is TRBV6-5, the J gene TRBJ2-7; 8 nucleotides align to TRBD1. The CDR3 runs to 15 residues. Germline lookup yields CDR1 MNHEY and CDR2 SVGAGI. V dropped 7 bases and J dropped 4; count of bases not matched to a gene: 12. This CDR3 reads CASIKGQVTWYEQYF. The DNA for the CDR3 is TGTGCCAGCATCAAGGGACAGGTCACTTGGTACGAGCAGTACTTC.

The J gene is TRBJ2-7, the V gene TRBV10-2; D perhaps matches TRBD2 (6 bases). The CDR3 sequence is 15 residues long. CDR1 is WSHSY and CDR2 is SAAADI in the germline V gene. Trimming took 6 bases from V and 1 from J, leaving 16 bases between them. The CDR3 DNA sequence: TGCGCCAGCAGCCCTTTCGGGAGAGGGTCCTACGAGCAGTACTTC. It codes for CASSPFGRGSYEQYF.

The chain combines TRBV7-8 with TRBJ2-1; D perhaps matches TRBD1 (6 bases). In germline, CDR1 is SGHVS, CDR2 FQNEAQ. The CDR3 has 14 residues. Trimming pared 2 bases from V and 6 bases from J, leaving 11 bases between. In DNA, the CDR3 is TGTGCCAGCAGCTTAAGCAGGGGAAGCAATGAGCAGTTCTTC. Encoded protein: CASSLSRGSNEQFF.

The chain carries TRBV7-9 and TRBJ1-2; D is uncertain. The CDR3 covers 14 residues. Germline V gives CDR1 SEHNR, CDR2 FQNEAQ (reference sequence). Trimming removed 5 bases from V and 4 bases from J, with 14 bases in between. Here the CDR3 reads CASSVTGSFYGYTF. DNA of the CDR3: TGTGCCAGCAGCGTTACCGGGAGCTTCTATGGCTACACCTTC.

In DNA form, the CDR3 reads TGCGCCAGCAGCCCGGCTAGGACTAGCGGTTACAATGAGCAGTTCTTC. Encoded protein: CASSPARTSGYNEQFF. J is TRBJ2-1 and V is TRBV5-1; 10 nucleotides match TRBD2. V shed 4 bases and J 4 bases; nucleotides not matched to a gene: 8. The CDR3 spans 16 residues. Germline CDR1 SGHRS, CDR2 YFSETQ.

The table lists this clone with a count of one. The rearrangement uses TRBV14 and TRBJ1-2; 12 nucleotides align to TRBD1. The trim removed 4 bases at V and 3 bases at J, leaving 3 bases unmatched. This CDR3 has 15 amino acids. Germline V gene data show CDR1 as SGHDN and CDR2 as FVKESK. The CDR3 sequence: CASSPGQGAYYGYTF. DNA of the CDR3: TGTGCCAGCAGCCCGGGACAGGGGGCTTACTATGGCTACACCTTC. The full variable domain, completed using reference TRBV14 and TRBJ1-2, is EAGVTQFPSHSVIEKGQTVTLRCDPISGHDNLYWYRRVMGKEIKFLLHFVKESKQDESGMPNNRFLAERTGGTYSTLKVQPAELEDSGVYFCASSPGQGAYYGYTFGSGTRLTVV.

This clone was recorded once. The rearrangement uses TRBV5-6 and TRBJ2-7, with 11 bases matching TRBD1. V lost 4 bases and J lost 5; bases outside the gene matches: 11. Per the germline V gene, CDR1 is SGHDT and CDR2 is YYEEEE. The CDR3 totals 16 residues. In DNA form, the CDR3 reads TGTGCCAGCAGCAGGGACGGGACAGGGGGATTGGACGAGCAGTACTTC. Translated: CASSRDGTGGLDEQYF.

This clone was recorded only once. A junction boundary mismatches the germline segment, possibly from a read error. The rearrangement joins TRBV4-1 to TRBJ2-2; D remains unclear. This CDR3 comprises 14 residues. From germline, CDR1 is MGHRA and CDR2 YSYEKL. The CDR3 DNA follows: TGCACCAGCAGCCAAGGTCGGGTTCGCGGGGAGCTGTTTTTT. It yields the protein CTSSQGRVRGELFF.